Shown below are 10 T cell receptor beta chains from a single sample sequenced in a study of T cell repertoires in cytomegalovirus infection. Antigen specificity for these receptors is unknown. A single record per CDR3 protein comes from TCRdb applying MiXCR to the reads. The profile shows 450,000 to 600,000 distinct CDR3 sequences, roughly a third of them singletons. Specimen: cultured PBMCs, collected from culture after CMV antigen stimulation. The receptors were gathered from a human donor in good health (CMV status not recorded). Some clones in this sample may be carry-over from other donors' samples.

J is TRBJ1-4 and V is TRBV28; TRBD1 aligns across 8 bases. Germline V CDR1 and CDR2: MDHEN, SYDVKM. CDR3 length equals 16 residues. The V and J ends lost 4 bases and 8 bases, in that order; junction bases with no gene match: 12. This CDR3 is CASSSSRTGLGEKLFF. The DNA for the CDR3 is TGTGCCAGCAGTTCCTCAAGGACAGGGCTGGGGGAAAAACTGTTTTTT.

At least ten counts were recorded for this clonotype. The V call is TRBV7-2, the J call TRBJ2-5; D is possibly TRBD2 (5 bases). V lost 5 bases to trimming and J lost 5 bases, with 9 bases between them. Germline assignment: CDR1 SGHTA and CDR2 FQGNSA. This CDR3 is built from 12 residues. CDR3 nucleotide sequence: TGTGCCAGCAGCCCACGGAGGGAGACCCAGTACTTC. The encoded protein is CASSPRRETQYF.

This clonotype has just a few counts. V and J are TRBV9 and TRBJ2-1; D ambiguous. V dropped 3 bases and J dropped 5 bases, with 12 bases sitting between them. Germline V CDR1 and CDR2: SGDLS, YYNGEE. This CDR3 has 14 amino acids. CDR3 protein: CASSGLESHNEQFF. DNA for the CDR3: TGTGCCAGCAGCGGGTTAGAATCCCACAATGAGCAGTTCTTC.

The table lists this clonotype with a few counts. CDR3 sequence reads: CASSLSGVYNSPLHF. As DNA, the CDR3 is TGTGCCAGCAGCCTGTCCGGGGTCTATAATTCACCCCTCCACTTT. The chain joins TRBV5-4 to TRBJ1-6; D is ambiguous. The CDR3 is 15 amino acids. The germline V and J ends were trimmed by 4 bases and 3 bases, with 11 bases remaining between them. Germline V gives CDR1 SGHNT, CDR2 YYREEE (reference sequence). The full variable domain, its missing parts supplied by reference TRBV5-4 and TRBJ1-6, is ETGVTQSPTHLIKTRGQQVTLRCSSQSGHNTVSWYQQALGQGPQFIFQYYREEENGRGNFPPRFSGLQFPNYSSELNVNALELDDSALYLCASSLSGVYNSPLHFGNGTRLTVT.

The gene calls are TRBV27 and TRBJ1-2; D is perhaps TRBD1 (5 bases). Trimming took 5 bases from V and 5 from J, leaving 15 bases between them. The CDR3 runs 14 residues. Germline-derived CDR1 and CDR2 are MNHEY and SMNVEV (reference sequence). Here the CDR3 reads CASSNRDPGYGYTF. CDR3 coding DNA: TGTGCCAGCAGTAACCGGGACCCAGGTTATGGCTACACCTTC.

The chain joins TRBV7-9 to TRBJ1-2; D not resolved. The V end was cut by 1 base, the J end by 3 bases, with 12 bases between. The CDR3 is 15 amino acids. Germline loops: CDR1 SEHNR, CDR2 FQNEAQ (reference sequence). As DNA, the CDR3 is TGTGCCAGCAGCTTAGTGGGGAGCGCGGACTATGGCTACACCTTC. Amino acid sequence: CASSLVGSADYGYTF.

The table lists this clonotype with a few counts. V is TRBV7-9 and J is TRBJ2-2, with 9 bases fitting TRBD1. V shed 8 bases and J 6 bases; nucleotides not matched to a gene: 13. Germline V gives CDR1 SEHNR, CDR2 FQNEAQ (reference sequence). The CDR3 covers 16 residues. CDR3 DNA sequence: TGTGCCAGCGAGACCGGGACAGGGACGTACGCCGGGGAGCTGTTTTTT. Translating it yields CASETGTGTYAGELFF.

The table lists this clonotype with a few counts. The V call is TRBV12-3 or TRBV12-4, the J call TRBJ1-1; D may be TRBD1 (5 bases). This CDR3 is 13 amino acids long. V lost 10 bases and J lost 5, with 17 bases in between. The CDR3 bases are TGTGCCAATACCCCGGACACATCGACTGAAGCTTTCTTT. Its protein is CANTPDTSTEAFF.

The gene calls are TRBV2 and TRBJ2-7; 7 bases are a match to TRBD2. Losses at the gene ends were 0 bases for V and 6 bases for J; bases not matched to a gene: 8. This CDR3 has 15 residues. Per the germline V gene, CDR1 is SNHLY and CDR2 is FYNNEI. The CDR3 reads CASSEALRGRVEQYF. DNA for the CDR3: TGTGCCAGCAGTGAAGCGCTTCGGGGGAGGGTCGAGCAGTACTTC.

In its sample, this clonotype was seen a few times. V is TRBV27 and J is TRBJ1-1, with 8 bases matching TRBD1. With 8 bases clipped from V and 1 base from J, the junction kept 3 bases outside the gene matches. The CDR3 covers 13 residues. CDR1 and CDR2 from the germline V gene are MNHEY and SMNVEV (reference sequence). CDR3 bases: TGTGCCAGCGGACAGGGTGGGAACACTGAAGCTTTCTTT. This codes for CASGQGGNTEAFF.